This T cell receptor (beta chain) was identified in a study of T cell responses to AZD1222 COVID-19 vaccine. Study-level background: Some second doses came at about 4 weeks and others at about 12 weeks; these were pooled.

About this clone itself: The antigen is not known.

Points from the study as a whole: Researchers took repertoire samples only after the peak T cell response had come. Seropositive status at baseline applied to only 5 to 7 AZD1222 recipients. Donors skewed white British and female; clonal diversity was possibly underestimated.

Between the trimmed V and J ends, which lost 5 bases and 4 bases, there was a span of 12 bases. The CDR3 loop spans 13 amino acids. Germline CDR1 SGDLS, CDR2 YYNGEE. This table comes from immunoSEQ multiplex PCR, and its TCRdb copy is limited to in-frame clones, with some not included. This sample carries 100,000 to 150,000 clones, 70% to 90% of them seen once, and the ten largest clones take roughly 4.2%. Material: peripheral blood, obtained on day 0 of AZD1222 vaccination. The chain is built from TRBV9 and TRBJ1-1; D is possibly TRBD1 (5 bases). The origin of this receptor is an adult in good health. The CDR3 DNA reads TGTGCCAGCAGTCAGGGTGGCGGCACTGAAGCTTTCTTT. Its translation: CASSQGGGTEAFF.